This is a list of T cell receptor beta chains from one sample in a study of vaccination effects on CD4 cells after COVID-19. Their antigens remain unidentified. The table came from immunoSEQ multiplex PCR; TCRdb's copy has only in-frame clones and leaves some out. The sample has about 79,000 clones; roughly 80% are singletons. The source material was CD4+ T cells from PBMCs cultured with HCoV-229E spike peptides, sampled before COVID-19 vaccination. Every receptor here comes from a human donor who received a COVID-19 vaccine. CDR3s include the opening cysteine and the closing phenylalanine or tryptophan. A D gene is named only where the DNA matches it firmly. Expanded clones get a size class; other rows say once, few or many, or leave the size out.

abundance	v_gene	j_gene	d_gene	CDR3nt	CDR3aa
.	TRBV5-1	TRBJ1-1	.	TGCGCCAGCAGCTTGGGAATGAAAACTGAAGCTTTCTTT	CASSLGMKTEAFF
.	TRBV11-3	TRBJ1-5	.	TGTGCCAGCAGCTTAGTTTGTGAGGGGGGAGGGAGCAATCAGCCCCAGCATTTT	CASSLVCEGGGSNQPQHF
.	TRBV5-6	TRBJ1-2	.	TGTGCCAGCAGCCTCGCTAGGACCTATGGCTACACCTTC	CASSLARTYGYTF
.	TRBV19	TRBJ1-2	TRBD1	TGTGCCAGTAGGGGGGACAGCTATGGCTACACCTTC	CASRGDSYGYTF
.	TRBV18	TRBJ1-3	.	TGTGCCAGCTCACCGGAACAGATCTCTGGAAACACCATATATTTT	CASSPEQISGNTIYF
.	TRBV18	TRBJ1-5	.	TGTGCCAGCTCCCCCCAAGGGGATCAGCCCCAGCATTTT	CASSPQGDQPQHF
.	TRBV4-1	TRBJ1-1	.	TGCGCCAGCAGCCAAGATCTGGGGAACACTGAAGCTTTCTTT	CASSQDLGNTEAFF
.	TRBV7-8	TRBJ2-1	.	TGTGCCAGCAGCTTAGCGGAGGGGATGGGGTCCTACAATGAGCAGTTCTTC	CASSLAEGMGSYNEQFF
few	TRBV10-2	TRBJ2-1	.	TGCGCCAGCAGTGAGTTGAGGCTGGCCCATGAGCAGTTCTTC	CASSELRLAHEQFF
.	TRBV30	TRBJ1-1	TRBD1	TGTGCCTCATTCCGACAGGGTGAAGCTTTCTTT	CASFRQGEAFF
few	TRBV5-5	TRBJ1-1	.	TGTGCCAGCAGAAACGGAGGGACGGCGAACACTGAAGCTTTCTTT	CASRNGGTANTEAFF
.	TRBV14	TRBJ1-6	.	TGTGCCAGCAGCCCTACCTTTCAGGGATCACCCCTCCACTTT	CASSPTFQGSPLHF
.	TRBV20-1	TRBJ2-1	.	TGCAGTGCTAGGGGATCCGAGCAGTTCTTC	CSARGSEQFF
.	TRBV6-6	TRBJ1-1	TRBD1	TGTGCCAGCAGTTACCGCTACACAGGGGGGGCGTCAGAAGCTTTCTTT	CASSYRYTGGASEAFF
once	TRBV5-6	TRBJ1-3	.	TGTGCCAGCCGCCTTCGGGGGGAGAGGAACACCATATATTTT	CASRLRGERNTIYF
.	TRBV24-1	TRBJ2-5	.	TGTGCCACCAGTGAATCAGGGACGGAAGGAAAGAAAGAGACCCAGTACTTC	CATSESGTEGKKETQYF
once	TRBV24-1	TRBJ2-2	.	TGTGCCACCAGTGATTTTAGAGGGATCGCCGGGGAGCTGTTTTTT	CATSDFRGIAGELFF
.	TRBV15	TRBJ1-1	.	TGTGCCACCAGCAGAGAGGGCAGTTTAAACACTGAAGCTTTCTTT	CATSREGSLNTEAFF
.	TRBV7-2	TRBJ2-1	.	TGTGCCAGCAGCGCCAGGGGGGCCGACAATGAGCAGTTCTTC	CASSARGADNEQFF